One sample yielded the 27 T cell receptor beta chains listed below, sequenced in a study of blood T cells in healthy people across ages. Using a J-beta primer mix together with a sample-barcoded 5' primer, a second PCR was run for about 6 to 12 cycles. TCRdb reanalysed the 5' RACE reads using MiXCR and keeps one entry per CDR3 protein. This sample has about 780,000 distinct CDR3 sequences, with 35% to 50% found just once. The material sequenced was blood. Receptor source: an elderly man in good health.

The V gene is TRBV29-1, the J gene TRBJ2-7; 10 nucleotides align to TRBD2. V trimming: 2 bases; J trimming: 5 bases; junction bases outside the gene matches: 12. The germline gives CDR1 SQVTM, CDR2 ANQGSEA. The CDR3 covers 16 residues. In DNA form, the CDR3 reads TGCAGCGTTGAAACGGCTAGCGGGAGTAGGTTCCACGAGCAGTACTTC. It specifies CSVETASGSRFHEQYF.

The chain recombines TRBV7-2 with TRBJ1-6, with TRBD1 identical over 7 bases. The CDR3 has 13 amino acids. V gave up 9 bases and J gave up 18 bases; unmatched junction bases: 17. The germline V gene encodes CDR1 SGHTA and CDR2 FQGNSA. CDR3 nucleotides: TGTGCCAGTCATCCAGGGGGGGATTCACCCTCCCACTTT. This translates into CASHPGGDSPSHF.

This chain connects TRBV20-1 to TRBJ2-7; D is perhaps TRBD1 (5 bases). Germline loops: CDR1 DFQATT, CDR2 SNEGSKA (reference sequence). This CDR3 is 10 amino acids long. The germline V and J ends were trimmed by 3 bases and 7 bases, with 7 bases remaining between them. The CDR3 region is CSARGREQYF. In DNA, the CDR3 is TGCAGTGCTAGGGGGCGAGAGCAGTACTTC.

The chain couples TRBV2 to TRBJ2-7, with unresolved D. V lost 4 bases and J 4 bases, leaving 11 bases between the germline ends. This CDR3 has 13 amino acids. The germline CDR1 and CDR2 sequences are SNHLY and FYNNEI. The CDR3 spells CASSAQVGYEQYF. The CDR3 DNA reads as TGTGCCAGCAGTGCCCAGGTTGGATACGAGCAGTACTTC. The complete variable domain, with remaining parts taken from reference TRBV2 and TRBJ2-7, reads EPEVTQTPSHQVTQMGQEVILRCVPISNHLYFYWYRQILGQKVEFLVSFYNNEISEKSEIFDDQFSVERPDGSNFTLKIRSTKLEDSAMYFCASSAQVGYEQYFGPGTRLTVT.

This clonotype was detected only a few times. The genes are TRBV20-1 and TRBJ2-7; D is ambiguous. Looked up from germline, CDR1 is DFQATT and CDR2 is SNEGSKA (reference sequence). The CDR3 loop spans 11 amino acids. The germline V and J ends were trimmed by 2 bases and 4 bases, with 6 bases remaining between them. The CDR3 DNA reads TGCAGTGCTAGAAGGGAATACGAGCAGTACTTC. As protein: CSARREYEQYF.

V gene TRBV30 combines with J gene TRBJ2-1; 7 bases line up with TRBD2. In germline, CDR1 is GTSNPN, CDR2 SVGIG (reference sequence). This CDR3 has 13 residues. The ends lost 4 bases at V and 3 bases at J; junction bases unmatched: 3. Here the CDR3 reads CAWKSGDYNEQFF. The CDR3 bases are TGTGCCTGGAAAAGCGGGGACTACAATGAGCAGTTCTTC.

V and J are TRBV28 and TRBJ1-3; D is perhaps TRBD1 (6 bases). The CDR3 loop spans 14 amino acids. CDR1 is MDHEN and CDR2 is SYDVKM in the germline V gene. With 8 bases removed from V and 2 bases from J, the gap between germline ends came to 13 bases. This CDR3 reads CASATGIAGNTIYF. In DNA, the CDR3 is TGTGCCAGCGCTACAGGGATAGCTGGAAACACCATATATTTT.

About this clonotype: The germline gene is not matched at one end of the junction; a read error may be the cause. This chain uses TRBV5-6 with TRBJ2-1; 10 bases match TRBD2. CDR1 and CDR2 from the germline V gene are SGHDT and YYEEEE. The CDR3 runs to 16 residues. The CDR3 protein is CASSPPGLASYNERFF. Here the CDR3 DNA reads TGTGCCAGCAGCCCGCCGGGACTAGCGAGCTACAATGAGCGGTTCTTC.

This chain uses TRBV10-3 with TRBJ2-7; D is perhaps TRBD2 (6 bases). V dropped 0 bases and J dropped 4 bases, with 10 bases sitting between them. Germline assignment: CDR1 ENHRY and CDR2 SYGVKD. This CDR3 is built from 14 residues. Here the CDR3 reads CAISESGGRYEQYF. The CDR3 DNA reads as TGTGCCATCAGTGAGTCGGGAGGTCGTTACGAGCAGTACTTC.

The chain recombines TRBV9 with TRBJ2-3; 9 positions match TRBD2. This CDR3 contains 14 residues. Germline V gives CDR1 SGDLS, CDR2 YYNGEE. J gave up 5 bases and V 5 bases, and 6 bases lay outside the gene matches. This CDR3 is CASRKAGGGDTQYF. The CDR3 DNA reads TGTGCCAGCAGAAAAGCGGGGGGAGGAGATACGCAGTATTTT.

The chain combines TRBV27 with TRBJ2-7; 7 bases fit TRBD2. The CDR3 is 14 residues long. Trimming took 5 bases from V and 2 from J; bases not matched to a gene: 6. Germline values: CDR1 MNHEY, CDR2 SMNVEV (reference sequence). The CDR3 DNA is TGTGCCAGCAGTAATAGCGGGCCGACCTACGAGCAGTACTTC. It is translated as CASSNSGPTYEQYF.

This chain uses TRBV24-1 with TRBJ2-1; possibly TRBD1 for D (6 bases). The CDR3 is made up of 17 amino acids. V was shortened by 1 base and J by 2 bases, with 14 bases between the two germline ends. The germline CDR1 and CDR2 sequences are KGHDR and SFDVKD. CDR3 protein: CATSDFQMAGAYNEQFF. The CDR3 nucleotides are TGTGCCACCAGTGATTTTCAGATGGCAGGGGCCTACAATGAGCAGTTCTTC.

This clonotype was detected a few times. The chain couples TRBV29-1 to TRBJ2-1, with unresolved D. Trimming shortened V by 1 base and J by 10 bases, and 8 bases separated the two germline ends. The CDR3 sequence is 11 residues long. In germline, CDR1 is SQVTM, CDR2 ANQGSEA. The CDR3 region has the DNA TGCAGCGTTGAAGTGGGTCGGGAGCAGTTCTTC. Translated: CSVEVGREQFF.

V and J are TRBV7-2 and TRBJ2-3; D uncertain. The CDR3 consists of 15 residues. V was pared by 2 bases and J by 4 bases, with 13 bases between. Looked up from germline, CDR1 is SGHTA and CDR2 is FQGNSA. The CDR3: CASSLFISKADTQYF. The CDR3 DNA follows: TGTGCCAGCAGCTTATTTATTAGTAAGGCAGATACGCAGTATTTT.

This clonotype was detected ten times or more. V is TRBV7-2 and J is TRBJ2-1; 8 bases match TRBD1. The CDR3 contains 15 residues. CDR1 SGHTA and CDR2 FQGNSA come from the germline V gene. After removal of 3 bases from V and 0 bases from J, the junction contained 1 base not matched to a gene. The CDR3, as DNA: TGTGCCAGCAGCTTCACAGGGGGCTCCTACAATGAGCAGTTCTTC. Translated: CASSFTGGSYNEQFF.

V and J are TRBV4-3 and TRBJ2-7; no clear D. CDR1 and CDR2 (germline): LGHNA, YSLEER. Trimming removed 0 bases at V and 3 bases at J, with 12 bases between. The CDR3 runs 15 residues. The CDR3 DNA reads TGCGCCAGCAGCCAAGATCGGACCGAATTCTACGAGCAGTACTTC. This codes for CASSQDRTEFYEQYF.

This chain links TRBV24-1 with TRBJ2-5; 7 nucleotides align to TRBD2. The CDR3 is made up of 15 amino acids. Germline trimming cut 2 bases from V and 5 bases from J; bases unmatched to any gene: 7. In germline, CDR1 is KGHDR, CDR2 SFDVKD. The chain's CDR3 is CATSDSKAGVETQYF. The CDR3 bases are TGTGCCACCAGTGATTCGAAGGCGGGGGTTGAGACCCAGTACTTC.

In this sample, this clonotype turned up many times. The J gene is TRBJ1-4, the V gene TRBV12-3 or TRBV12-4; D not resolved. The length of the CDR3 is 14 residues. V was cut by 2 bases and J by 8 bases, with 12 bases left in between. The CDR3 DNA reads TGTGCCAGCAGTTTAAAGAGGTTTCGAGAAAAACTGTTTTTT. Translating it yields CASSLKRFREKLFF.

This clonotype has just a few counts. The chain combines TRBV3-1 with TRBJ2-3, with 7 bases matching TRBD2. The junction had 7 bases not matched to a gene; V was cut back by 1 base and J by 0 bases. CDR1 and CDR2 (germline): LGHDT, YNNKEL (reference sequence). The CDR3 sequence is 17 residues long. The CDR3 loop reads CASSQVASGASTDTQYF. For the CDR3, the DNA is TGTGCCAGCAGCCAAGTGGCTAGCGGAGCTAGCACAGATACGCAGTATTTT.

The chain uses TRBV6-5 and TRBJ1-6; D is ambiguous. V was trimmed by 0 bases and J by 9 bases, leaving 3 bases between them. Germline CDR1 reads MNHEY; CDR2 reads SVGAGI. The CDR3 is made up of 12 amino acids. CDR3 in amino acids: CASSYSGSPLHF. As DNA, the CDR3 is TGTGCCAGCAGTTACTCGGGTTCACCCCTCCACTTT.

The table lists this clonotype with a few counts. This rearrangement joins TRBV6-2 or TRBV6-3 to TRBJ2-7, with D possibly matching TRBD2 (6 bases). CDR1 is MNHEY and CDR2 is SVGEGT in the germline V gene. V was cut by 6 bases and J by 4 bases, with 16 bases left in between. The CDR3 sequence is 14 residues long. CDR3 nucleotide sequence: TGTGCCAGCAGAAATGGCGGGAATAGGTACGAGCAGTACTTC. It codes for CASRNGGNRYEQYF.

This clonotype showed up just a few times. The chain recombines TRBV9 with TRBJ2-2, with a tentative D call TRBD2 (5 bases). The germline CDR1 and CDR2 sequences are SGDLS and YYNGEE. CDR3 length: 15 amino acids. V was pared by 3 bases and J by 7 bases, with 16 bases between. CDR3 sequence: CASSGRQVRDGELFF. In DNA, the CDR3 is TGTGCCAGCAGCGGTCGTCAAGTCCGGGACGGGGAGCTGTTTTTT.

About this clonotype itself: A much larger clone differs by one base, so this may be a read error. The chain links TRBV12-3 or TRBV12-4 to TRBJ2-1; no clear D. The CDR3 is made up of 16 amino acids. Trimming stripped 1 base from V and 6 bases from J, with 16 bases between. The CDR3 region is CASSLGAGWGTNEQFF. The CDR3, as DNA: TGTGCCAGCAGTTTAGGGGCCGGTTGGGGAACCAATGAGCAGTTCTTC.

The rearrangement joins TRBV4-2 to TRBJ2-7, with TRBD1 identical over 8 bases. V lost 4 bases, J lost 1 base, and 12 bases stayed unmatched. Germline values: CDR1 LGHNA, CDR2 YNFKEQ. There are 17 residues in the CDR3. The chain's CDR3 is CASSLYAGTGISYEQYF. The CDR3, as DNA: TGTGCCAGCAGCCTTTACGCCGGGACAGGCATATCCTACGAGCAGTACTTC.

This clonotype was seen repeatedly, ten times or more. This sequence joins TRBV3-1 and TRBJ2-7; D remains ambiguous. This CDR3 comprises 14 residues. Germline V gene data show CDR1 as LGHDT and CDR2 as YNNKEL (reference sequence). Trimming removed 1 base at V and 2 bases at J, with 9 bases between. CDR3 DNA: TGTGCCAGCAGCCAAGTCCCCCTTACCTACGAGCAGTACTTC. It encodes CASSQVPLTYEQYF.

This sequence joins TRBV20-1 and TRBJ2-5; TRBD1 or TRBD2 may be the D gene (5 bases each). V lost 4 bases and J lost 6, with 21 bases in between. The CDR3 has 15 amino acids. CDR1 and CDR2 from the germline V gene are DFQATT and SNEGSKA (reference sequence). The CDR3 DNA reads TGCAGTGCTAAGGACCTAGTGAGGGGTCAAAAGACCCAGTACTTC. Translation gives CSAKDLVRGQKTQYF.

This clonotype showed up just a few times. For the CDR3, the DNA is TGCGCCAGCAGCCAAACTTCGCCGGGACTAGCAGCAGAGACCCAGTACTTC. This translates into CASSQTSPGLAAETQYF. This chain joins TRBV4-3 and TRBJ2-5; the match to TRBD2 covers 9 bases. Trimming cost V 2 bases and J 4 bases; bases outside gene matches: 11. Germline V gene lookup returns CDR1 LGHNA and CDR2 YSLEER. The CDR3 totals 17 residues.